The rows below give T cell receptor beta chains drawn from one sample of a study of cytomegalovirus exposure and HLA in healthy donors. Data came from immunoSEQ multiplex PCR; TCRdb stores just in-frame clones and leaves some out. The table has under 300,000 clones, around 81% seen once. Sequencing was carried out using PBMCs. The source is a woman in her sixties in good health and CMV-seropositive. CDR3s include the opening cysteine and the closing phenylalanine or tryptophan. Fields, in order: D gene, J gene, clone size, V gene, CDR3 protein, CDR3 DNA. The D gene is left open where the match is weak. Clone size is stated in some rows and not others, as once, few, many or a class when expanded.

d_call: -; j_call: TRBJ2-7; clone_size: once; v_call: TRBV10-3; cdr3_aa: CAVGTGSYEQYF; cdr3_nt: TGTGCCGTAGGCACTGGGAGCTACGAGCAGTACTTC
d_call: -; j_call: TRBJ2-7; clone_size: -; v_call: TRBV11-1; cdr3_aa: CASSRQKEGYEQYF; cdr3_nt: TGTGCCAGCAGCCGGCAAAAGGAGGGTTACGAGCAGTACTTC
d_call: -; j_call: TRBJ2-7; clone_size: -; v_call: TRBV2; cdr3_aa: CASSEQAFRGTYEQYF; cdr3_nt: TGTGCCAGCAGTGAGCAGGCGTTCAGGGGTACCTACGAGCAGTACTTC
d_call: -; j_call: TRBJ2-2; clone_size: -; v_call: TRBV9; cdr3_aa: CASSVDLQTGELFF; cdr3_nt: TGTGCCAGCAGCGTAGATCTGCAGACCGGGGAGCTGTTTTTT
d_call: -; j_call: TRBJ1-3; clone_size: -; v_call: TRBV29-1; cdr3_aa: CSVEDSFTGISGNTIYF; cdr3_nt: TGCAGCGTTGAAGATTCCTTCACAGGGATCTCTGGAAACACCATATATTTT
d_call: -; j_call: TRBJ2-5; clone_size: -; v_call: TRBV14; cdr3_aa: CASSPQGKETQYF; cdr3_nt: TGTGCCAGCAGCCCCCAGGGGAAGGAGACCCAGTACTTC
d_call: TRBD1; j_call: TRBJ2-2; clone_size: few; v_call: TRBV19; cdr3_aa: CASRFGPGQGGPGELFF; cdr3_nt: TGTGCCAGTAGATTCGGGCCGGGACAGGGGGGGCCCGGGGAGCTGTTTTTT
d_call: TRBD1; j_call: TRBJ1-4; clone_size: few; v_call: TRBV9; cdr3_aa: CASSPPTGQGHEKLFF; cdr3_nt: TGTGCCAGCAGCCCTCCCACCGGACAGGGTCATGAAAAACTGTTTTTT
d_call: -; j_call: TRBJ1-6; clone_size: -; v_call: TRBV7-8; cdr3_aa: CASRDPGNSPLHF; cdr3_nt: TGTGCCAGCAGGGACCCAGGGAATTCACCCCTCCACTTT
d_call: TRBD1; j_call: TRBJ2-5; clone_size: once; v_call: TRBV9; cdr3_aa: CASSVAGQVPQETQYF; cdr3_nt: TGTGCCAGCAGCGTAGCCGGACAGGTCCCTCAAGAGACCCAGTACTTC
d_call: -; j_call: TRBJ2-7; clone_size: -; v_call: TRBV2; cdr3_aa: CASSEGGLGEVYYEQYF; cdr3_nt: TGTGCCAGCAGTGAGGGGGGTTTGGGGGAGGTGTACTACGAGCAGTACTTC
d_call: TRBD1; j_call: TRBJ2-7; clone_size: -; v_call: TRBV4-1; cdr3_aa: CASSQLVGTAYEQYF; cdr3_nt: TGCGCCAGCAGCCAACTCGTTGGGACAGCCTACGAGCAGTACTTC
d_call: TRBD2; j_call: TRBJ2-1; clone_size: -; v_call: TRBV6-1; cdr3_aa: CASRKREISDNEQFF; cdr3_nt: TGTGCCAGCAGGAAGCGGGAGATTTCCGACAATGAGCAGTTCTTC
d_call: TRBD1; j_call: TRBJ1-1; clone_size: once; v_call: TRBV10-3; cdr3_aa: CAITLTGSTEAFF; cdr3_nt: TGTGCCATCACCTTGACAGGGAGCACTGAAGCTTTCTTT
d_call: -; j_call: TRBJ1-5; clone_size: -; v_call: TRBV19; cdr3_aa: CASSPAAVNNQPQHF; cdr3_nt: TGTGCCAGTAGTCCAGCGGCGGTCAACAATCAGCCCCAGCATTTT
d_call: TRBD1; j_call: TRBJ1-1; clone_size: -; v_call: TRBV6-5; cdr3_aa: CASIQGGNTEAFF; cdr3_nt: TGTGCCAGCATCCAGGGGGGGAACACTGAAGCTTTCTTT
d_call: -; j_call: TRBJ2-7; clone_size: -; v_call: TRBV28; cdr3_aa: CASSLQGGTYEQYF; cdr3_nt: TGTGCCAGCAGCCTCCAGGGGGGTACCTACGAGCAGTACTTC
d_call: -; j_call: TRBJ2-5; clone_size: -; v_call: TRBV18; cdr3_aa: CASSSRETQYF; cdr3_nt: TGTGCCAGCTCATCGAGAGAGACCCAGTACTTC
d_call: -; j_call: TRBJ2-7; clone_size: -; v_call: TRBV10-3; cdr3_aa: CAISAQSGRGEQYF; cdr3_nt: TGTGCCATCAGTGCTCAGTCTGGTCGGGGCGAGCAGTACTTC
d_call: -; j_call: TRBJ2-1; clone_size: once; v_call: TRBV7-9; cdr3_aa: CASSSRRNEQFF; cdr3_nt: TGTGCCAGCAGCTCCCGGAGGAATGAGCAGTTCTTC
d_call: -; j_call: TRBJ2-2; clone_size: -; v_call: TRBV4-2; cdr3_aa: CASSQDRRSGELFF; cdr3_nt: TGTGCCAGCAGCCAAGACCGGAGGAGCGGGGAGCTGTTTTTT
d_call: TRBD2; j_call: TRBJ2-7; clone_size: few; v_call: TRBV23-1; cdr3_aa: CASSQSQPYWSPAGAGTDYEQYF; cdr3_nt: TGCGCCAGCAGTCAATCACAGCCATACTGGTCTCCAGCGGGAGCAGGAACGGACTACGAGCAGTACTTC
d_call: -; j_call: TRBJ2-3; clone_size: -; v_call: TRBV5-7; cdr3_aa: CASSFWRGLSTDTQYF; cdr3_nt: TGTGCCAGCAGCTTCTGGCGGGGTCTGAGCACAGATACGCAGTATTTT
d_call: -; j_call: TRBJ2-1; clone_size: -; v_call: TRBV7-6; cdr3_aa: CASSLGVAPDGNEQFF; cdr3_nt: TGTGCCAGCAGCTTAGGAGTAGCACCTGATGGGAATGAGCAGTTCTTC
d_call: -; j_call: TRBJ2-7; clone_size: -; v_call: TRBV10-2; cdr3_aa: CASSLSGRNEQYF; cdr3_nt: TGCGCCAGCAGTCTCTCGGGGAGGAACGAGCAGTACTTC
d_call: TRBD1; j_call: TRBJ1-1; clone_size: -; v_call: TRBV18; cdr3_aa: CATTVQIRGTEAFF; cdr3_nt: TGTGCCACCACTGTCCAGATCAGGGGGACTGAAGCTTTCTTT
d_call: -; j_call: TRBJ2-7; clone_size: -; v_call: TRBV4-1; cdr3_aa: CASSPSGFLYEQYF; cdr3_nt: TGCGCCAGCAGCCCAAGCGGATTTCTCTACGAGCAGTACTTC
d_call: -; j_call: TRBJ2-1; clone_size: few; v_call: TRBV5-5; cdr3_aa: CASSLLEGGYNEQFF; cdr3_nt: TGTGCCAGCAGCTTGCTAGAGGGCGGGTACAATGAGCAGTTCTTC
d_call: TRBD2; j_call: TRBJ2-1; clone_size: -; v_call: TRBV2; cdr3_aa: CASSRSLAGLGNEQFF; cdr3_nt: TGTGCCAGCAGCAGATCACTAGCGGGGCTTGGAAATGAGCAGTTCTTC
d_call: -; j_call: TRBJ2-2; clone_size: -; v_call: TRBV10-1; cdr3_aa: CASSELGHMKDTGELFF; cdr3_nt: TGCGCCAGCAGTGAGTTGGGCCACATGAAGGACACCGGGGAGCTGTTTTTT
d_call: -; j_call: TRBJ1-4; clone_size: -; v_call: TRBV25-1; cdr3_aa: CASSPTLTTNEKLFF; cdr3_nt: TGTGCCAGCAGTCCTACTCTAACAACTAATGAAAAACTGTTTTTT
d_call: TRBD1; j_call: TRBJ2-5; clone_size: -; v_call: TRBV28; cdr3_aa: CASSLGQGARETQYF; cdr3_nt: TGTGCCAGCAGTCTAGGCCAGGGGGCGAGGGAGACCCAGTACTTC
d_call: TRBD2; j_call: TRBJ2-1; clone_size: -; v_call: TRBV2; cdr3_aa: CASSEAGRAGGYNEQFF; cdr3_nt: TGTGCCAGCAGTGAAGCAGGCCGGGCGGGAGGCTACAATGAGCAGTTCTTC
d_call: -; j_call: TRBJ1-1; clone_size: -; v_call: TRBV29-1; cdr3_aa: CSVPREGGGYTEAFF; cdr3_nt: TGCAGCGTTCCAAGGGAGGGCGGGGGGTACACTGAAGCTTTCTTT
d_call: TRBD1; j_call: TRBJ2-5; clone_size: -; v_call: TRBV5-1; cdr3_aa: CASSNRGEETQYF; cdr3_nt: TGCGCCAGCTCCAACAGGGGGGAAGAGACCCAGTACTTC
d_call: -; j_call: TRBJ1-2; clone_size: -; v_call: TRBV9; cdr3_aa: CASSVQPTGPGANYGYTF; cdr3_nt: TGTGCCAGCAGCGTCCAACCGACAGGTCCCGGGGCTAACTATGGCTACACCTTC
d_call: -; j_call: TRBJ1-1; clone_size: few; v_call: TRBV6-6; cdr3_aa: CASSYSQGELAFF; cdr3_nt: TGTGCCAGCAGTTACTCACAGGGTGAGTTGGCTTTCTTT
d_call: TRBD2; j_call: TRBJ2-7; clone_size: -; v_call: TRBV25-1; cdr3_aa: CASSELGTSGSYEQYF; cdr3_nt: TGTGCCAGCAGTGAATTGGGGACTAGCGGGAGTTACGAGCAGTACTTC
d_call: -; j_call: TRBJ2-1; clone_size: -; v_call: TRBV2; cdr3_aa: CASTRTVNEQFF; cdr3_nt: TGTGCCAGCACCCGGACAGTTAATGAGCAGTTCTTC
d_call: -; j_call: TRBJ2-7; clone_size: -; v_call: TRBV18; cdr3_aa: CASSHKSHLQQGTTYEQYF; cdr3_nt: TGTGCCAGCTCACACAAGTCCCATCTCCAACAGGGCACCACGTACGAGCAGTACTTC
d_call: -; j_call: TRBJ2-3; clone_size: -; v_call: TRBV7-9; cdr3_aa: CASSRGATDTQYF; cdr3_nt: TGTGCCAGCAGCCGCGGAGCCACAGATACGCAGTATTTT
d_call: -; j_call: TRBJ1-3; clone_size: -; v_call: TRBV28; cdr3_aa: CASRSLSHWGGNTIYF; cdr3_nt: TGTGCCAGCAGGTCCCTGAGCCACTGGGGCGGAAACACCATATATTTT
d_call: -; j_call: TRBJ1-1; clone_size: -; v_call: TRBV7-9; cdr3_aa: CASSRTEENTEAFF; cdr3_nt: TGTGCCAGCAGCCGGACAGAAGAGAACACTGAAGCTTTCTTT
d_call: -; j_call: TRBJ2-7; clone_size: -; v_call: TRBV11-2; cdr3_aa: CASTAPGSAISYEQYF; cdr3_nt: TGTGCCAGCACCGCGCCGGGGAGCGCAATCTCCTACGAGCAGTACTTC
d_call: -; j_call: TRBJ1-2; clone_size: few; v_call: TRBV19; cdr3_aa: CASLGLRGNGYTF; cdr3_nt: TGTGCCAGTTTGGGGCTAAGGGGTAATGGCTACACCTTC
d_call: -; j_call: TRBJ1-6; clone_size: -; v_call: TRBV28; cdr3_aa: CASSGDGFSYNSPLHF; cdr3_nt: TGTGCCAGCAGTGGCGACGGGTTCTCCTATAATTCACCCCTCCACTTT
d_call: TRBD1; j_call: TRBJ1-4; clone_size: once; v_call: TRBV5-1; cdr3_aa: CASSTRQGAAEKLFF; cdr3_nt: TGCGCCAGCAGCACTAGACAGGGGGCTGCTGAAAAACTGTTTTTT
d_call: -; j_call: TRBJ1-2; clone_size: -; v_call: TRBV11-2; cdr3_aa: CASSLSNSRGYTF; cdr3_nt: TGTGCCAGCAGCTTATCAAACAGCCGGGGCTACACCTTC
d_call: -; j_call: TRBJ2-1; clone_size: -; v_call: TRBV10-2; cdr3_aa: CASSESGASYNEQFF; cdr3_nt: TGCGCCAGCAGTGAGTCGGGAGCTTCCTACAATGAGCAGTTCTTC
d_call: TRBD1; j_call: TRBJ2-7; clone_size: -; v_call: TRBV28; cdr3_aa: CASSIRQGARYEQYF; cdr3_nt: TGTGCCAGCAGTATCCGACAGGGGGCGCGGTACGAGCAGTACTTC
d_call: -; j_call: TRBJ2-5; clone_size: -; v_call: TRBV5-6; cdr3_aa: CASRSMREDRKTQYF; cdr3_nt: TGTGCCAGCAGATCCATGCGGGAGGACAGGAAGACCCAGTACTTC
d_call: TRBD1; j_call: TRBJ1-4; clone_size: -; v_call: TRBV7-2; cdr3_aa: CASAGQINEKLFF; cdr3_nt: TGTGCCAGCGCGGGACAGATTAATGAAAAACTGTTTTTT
d_call: -; j_call: TRBJ1-4; clone_size: -; v_call: TRBV19; cdr3_aa: CASSNQGTTNEKLFF; cdr3_nt: TGTGCCAGTAGCAACCAGGGGACAACTAATGAAAAACTGTTTTTT
d_call: -; j_call: TRBJ1-5; clone_size: few; v_call: TRBV2; cdr3_aa: CASSAGDPHQPQHF; cdr3_nt: TGTGCCAGCAGCGCAGGGGATCCTCATCAGCCCCAGCATTTT
d_call: -; j_call: TRBJ1-1; clone_size: -; v_call: TRBV10-1; cdr3_aa: CASSEKLPNTEAFF; cdr3_nt: TGCGCCAGCAGTGAGAAGCTGCCGAACACTGAAGCTTTCTTT
d_call: -; j_call: TRBJ2-7; clone_size: -; v_call: TRBV2; cdr3_aa: CASKERGYEQYF; cdr3_nt: TGTGCCAGCAAGGAAAGGGGATACGAGCAGTACTTC
d_call: TRBD1; j_call: TRBJ1-2; clone_size: once; v_call: TRBV7-2; cdr3_aa: CASSLDREYGYTF; cdr3_nt: TGTGCCAGCAGCTTGGACAGGGAATATGGCTACACCTTC
d_call: -; j_call: TRBJ2-1; clone_size: -; v_call: TRBV7-9; cdr3_aa: CASSLGLGEWIDEQFF; cdr3_nt: TGTGCCAGCAGCTTAGGACTTGGGGAGTGGATCGATGAGCAGTTCTTC
d_call: -; j_call: TRBJ1-6; clone_size: -; v_call: TRBV6-1; cdr3_aa: CASSEEVGGVHSPLHF; cdr3_nt: TGTGCCAGCAGTGAAGAGGTAGGGGGAGTTCATTCACCCCTCCACTTT
d_call: -; j_call: TRBJ1-2; clone_size: -; v_call: TRBV19; cdr3_aa: CASTDLYGYTF; cdr3_nt: TGTGCCAGCACCGATCTATATGGCTACACCTTC